The 25 T cell receptor beta chains below all came from one sample that was sequenced in a study of blood T cells in healthy people across ages (dated by TCRdb to between 2015 and 2017). The library was made by 5' RACE. TCRdb lists the instrument as Illumina HiSeq 2500. A second PCR of about 6 to 11 cycles was performed with a sample-barcoded 5' primer and a J-beta primer mix. TCRdb handled the public reads itself, with Q25 trimming in fastp and clone calling in MiXCR, and kept productive beta chains. A single entry per CDR3 protein holds the most common genes and DNA from its merged rows. In this sample the table shows more than 1,400,000 distinct CDR3 sequences, about 43% of which occur a single time. The ten largest clones represent around 8% of the sample. Input material: blood. The receptor source for this set is a woman aged 18-29 years in good health.

This clonotype has at least ten counts. J is TRBJ2-1 and V is TRBV5-1, with D possibly TRBD2 on 6 matching bases. CDR1 is SGHRS and CDR2 is YFSETQ in the germline V gene. CDR3 length: 14 amino acids. Trimming took 5 bases from V and 0 from J, leaving 9 bases between them. The CDR3 sequence: CASRRDLSYNEQFF. CDR3 in DNA: TGCGCCAGCAGGCGGGACCTCTCCTACAATGAGCAGTTCTTC.

Points on this clonotype: This may stem from a read error, because a much larger clone lies one nucleotide away. The V and J genes are TRBV7-2 and TRBJ2-7; 9 bases line up with TRBD2. The germline V gene has CDR1 SGHTA and CDR2 FQGNSA. The CDR3 spans 15 residues. This CDR3 reads CANSSLAGVRNEQYF. The CDR3 DNA reads as TGTGCCAACAGCTCGTTAGCGGGAGTACGCAACGAGCAGTACTTC.

This rearrangement joins TRBV12-3 or TRBV12-4 to TRBJ2-1, with D uncertain. This CDR3 is 15 amino acids long. Trimming shortened V by 7 bases and J by 1 base, and 14 bases separated the two germline ends. The CDR3 DNA follows: TGTGCCAGCACTTCGAGCGTGAATTCCTACAATGAGCAGTTCTTC. This translates into CASTSSVNSYNEQFF.

The J gene is TRBJ2-5, the V gene TRBV29-1; D gene uncertain. Deletions cut 2 bases from V and 5 bases from J, with 12 bases between. The CDR3 has 13 residues. Germline values: CDR1 SQVTM, CDR2 ANQGSEA. The CDR3 protein is CSVESGPHETQYF. The CDR3 nucleotides read TGCAGCGTTGAATCTGGGCCCCATGAGACCCAGTACTTC.

This clonotype has only a few counts. The gene calls are TRBV3-1 and TRBJ2-1; tentatively, D is TRBD2 (7 bases). The CDR3 is 16 residues long. Trimming left V 1 base short and J 4 bases short, with 14 bases between. CDR1 and CDR2 (germline): LGHDT, YNNKEL (reference sequence). CDR3 residues: CASSQVGGGLYNEQFF. The CDR3, as DNA: TGTGCCAGCAGCCAAGTTGGGGGGGGCCTATACAATGAGCAGTTCTTC.

A word on this clonotype: An end of the junction differs from the germline gene, which may be a read error. The chain recombines TRBV7-3 with TRBJ2-1, with D hard to call. The CDR3 covers 15 residues. Germline CDR1 and CDR2: SGHTA and FQGTGA. CDR3 nucleotide sequence: TGTGCCGGCAGCTTAACTCCGAGCTCCTACAATGAGCAGTTCTTC. The encoded protein is CAGSLTPSSYNEQFF.

This clonotype was detected only once. The V call is TRBV28, the J call TRBJ2-7; TRBD1 or TRBD2 may be the D gene (6 bases each). V gave up 6 bases and J gave up 4 bases, with 16 bases separating them. This CDR3 has 14 residues. Germline V gene lookup returns CDR1 MDHEN and CDR2 SYDVKM. The CDR3 DNA sequence: TGTGCCAGCAGCATTGGAGGGGGAGGATACGAGCAGTACTTC. Translation gives CASSIGGGGYEQYF.

V is TRBV10-3 and J is TRBJ2-2; 7 bases are a match to TRBD1. Germline CDR1 ENHRY, CDR2 SYGVKD. Trimming removed 6 bases from V and 6 bases from J; junction bases left unmatched: 7. The CDR3 has 14 amino acids. The CDR3 sequence: CAISLDRNAGELFF. CDR3 coding DNA: TGTGCCATCAGCCTGGACAGGAATGCCGGGGAGCTGTTTTTT.

The chain has TRBV24-1 and TRBJ1-2; D gene unclear. The CDR3 is made up of 14 amino acids. Germline CDR1 reads KGHDR; CDR2 reads SFDVKD. V shed 4 bases and J shed 4 bases, with 12 bases lying between them. CDR3 amino acids: CATSDQVRAYGYTF. The CDR3 nucleotides read TGTGCCACCAGTGACCAGGTGAGAGCCTATGGCTACACCTTC.

This sequence joins TRBV27 and TRBJ1-2; TRBD1 might be the D (6 bases). CDR3 size: 14 residues. The germline V gene encodes CDR1 MNHEY and CDR2 SMNVEV (reference sequence). V lost 8 bases to trimming and J lost 3 bases, with 16 bases between them. The CDR3 protein is CASALRGKDYGYTF. The CDR3 region has the DNA TGTGCCAGCGCACTAAGGGGGAAGGACTATGGCTACACCTTC.

The sample holds a few counts of this clonotype. The chain has TRBV4-2 and TRBJ1-5; D not certain. Trimming left V 1 base short and J 5 bases short, with 12 bases between. CDR1 LGHNA and CDR2 YNFKEQ come from the germline V gene. CDR3 length: 15 amino acids. The CDR3, as DNA: TGTGCCAGCAGCCAAGCGGGTCAGAAGGATCAGCCCCAGCATTTT. As protein: CASSQAGQKDQPQHF.

This chain links TRBV20-1 with TRBJ1-2; possible D gene TRBD1, 5 bases. There are 16 residues in the CDR3. The V end lost 2 bases, the J end lost 4 bases, and 20 bases lay between the germline ends. Germline V gives CDR1 DFQATT, CDR2 SNEGSKA (reference sequence). This CDR3 reads CSARTLGASNAYGYTF. The CDR3 nucleotides read TGCAGTGCTAGAACTTTAGGGGCCAGCAACGCCTATGGCTACACCTTC.

This chain joins TRBV7-2 and TRBJ1-2; D may be TRBD1 (6 bases). Trimming pared 5 bases from V and 5 bases from J, leaving 12 bases between. The CDR3 runs to 13 residues. From germline, CDR1 is SGHTA and CDR2 FQGNSA. The CDR3 protein is CASSPEQGYGYTF. The CDR3 DNA is TGTGCCAGCAGCCCGGAGCAGGGGTATGGCTACACCTTC.

The rearrangement joins TRBV11-2 to TRBJ1-5; tentative D call: TRBD1 (6 bases). The CDR3 runs to 15 residues. The germline gives CDR1 SGHAT, CDR2 FQNNGV. The V gene lost 5 bases and the J gene lost 7 bases, with 18 bases spanning the gap. DNA of the CDR3: TGTGCCAGCAGCCGTTCCACAGGGTCTGGGCAGCCCCAGCATTTT. Its protein is CASSRSTGSGQPQHF.

The chain recombines TRBV12-3 or TRBV12-4 with TRBJ1-1; D is unresolved. CDR3 size: 13 residues. Trimming removed 7 bases from V and 0 bases from J, with 9 bases in between. The CDR3 region has the DNA TGTGCCAGCACCCCGGCCATGAACACTGAAGCTTTCTTT. As protein: CASTPAMNTEAFF.

The gene calls are TRBV28 and TRBJ2-5; tentatively, D is TRBD1 (5 bases). Germline assignment: CDR1 MDHEN and CDR2 SYDVKM. This CDR3 region has 14 residues. V was shortened by 2 bases and J by 4 bases, with 11 bases between the two germline ends. The CDR3 reads CASSLQGGGETQYF. The CDR3 DNA is TGTGCCAGCAGTTTACAGGGTGGTGGAGAGACCCAGTACTTC.

The gene calls are TRBV12-3 or TRBV12-4 and TRBJ2-7; tentatively, D is TRBD2 (6 bases). The CDR3 extends over 16 amino acids. Trimming took off 1 base at V and 7 bases at J, with 20 bases between the two ends. DNA of the CDR3: TGTGCCAGCAGTTTAGGACGGGGGACCTCGGGGAGGGAGCAGTACTTC. Translated, it gives CASSLGRGTSGREQYF.

This clonotype was picked up a small number of times. This may come from a read error, since a much larger clone is one base off. CDR3 region: CASSQGTHNEQFF. CDR3 bases: TGTGCCAGCAGCCAAGGGACCCACAATGAGCAGTTCTTC. The chain carries TRBV3-1 and TRBJ2-1; no definite D call. This CDR3 spans 13 amino acids. Germline loops: CDR1 LGHDT, CDR2 YNNKEL (reference sequence). Trimming cost V 1 base and J 5 bases, with 6 bases left between them.

This clonotype was seen a handful of times. The chain carries TRBV9 and TRBJ1-2; D is uncertain. The CDR3 covers 15 residues. Germline lookup yields CDR1 SGDLS and CDR2 YYNGEE. V gave up 4 bases and J gave up 2 bases, with 15 bases separating them. CDR3 protein: CASSPQRTLNYGYTF. CDR3 in DNA: TGTGCCAGCAGCCCCCAACGGACCCTGAACTATGGCTACACCTTC. The variable domain in full, completed from reference TRBV9 and TRBJ1-2, reads DSGVTQTPKHLITATGQRVTLRCSPRSGDLSVYWYQQSLDQGLQFLIQYYNGEERAKGNILERFSAQQFPDLHSELNLSSLELGDSALYFCASSPQRTLNYGYTFGSGTRLTVV.

This sequence joins TRBV10-3 and TRBJ2-7; no clear D. Between the trimmed V and J ends, which lost 0 bases and 2 bases, there was a span of 11 bases. The CDR3 covers 15 residues. Germline-derived CDR1 and CDR2 are ENHRY and SYGVKD. CDR3 nucleotide sequence: TGTGCCATCAGTGAGTCGGCTGGGGTTACCTACGAGCAGTACTTC. It encodes CAISESAGVTYEQYF.

The sample holds a few counts of this clonotype. This chain connects TRBV5-1 to TRBJ2-1; weak D call: TRBD1 (5 bases). CDR1 and CDR2 (germline): SGHRS, YFSETQ. This CDR3 region has 14 residues. V was shortened by 0 bases and J by 5 bases, with 9 bases between the two germline ends. The CDR3 region has the DNA TGCGCCAGCAGCTTGGTTGGGGCGAACAATGAGCAGTTCTTC. As protein: CASSLVGANNEQFF.

This clonotype occurred a few times. J is TRBJ1-4 and V is TRBV5-1; no clear D gene. CDR3 size: 14 residues. Trimming pared 5 bases from V and 8 bases from J, leaving 16 bases between. CDR1 and CDR2 (germline): SGHRS, YFSETQ. This chain's CDR3 is CASRKVGSVEKLFF. The DNA of the CDR3 is TGCGCCAGCAGGAAGGTCGGTTCTGTCGAAAAACTGTTTTTT.

The chain uses TRBV3-1 and TRBJ2-3; a possible D gene is TRBD1 (6 bases). V lost 5 bases and J 2 bases, leaving 17 bases between the germline ends. The CDR3 loop spans 16 amino acids. Germline V lookup: CDR1 LGHDT, CDR2 YNNKEL (reference sequence). CDR3 in amino acids: CASSDRYRATTDTQYF. CDR3 coding DNA: TGTGCCAGCAGCGACCGCTACAGGGCGACCACAGATACGCAGTATTTT.

This clonotype was detected only once. This may be a read error: a much more frequent sequence differs by one nucleotide. The chain combines TRBV4-2 with TRBJ2-7; D is uncertain. V lost 1 base and J 7 bases, leaving 17 bases between the germline ends. The CDR3 is made up of 15 amino acids. CDR1 and CDR2 (germline): LGHNA, YNFKEQ. In DNA form, the CDR3 reads TGTGCCAGCAGCCAAGCGGGCGACCCCTACAATGAGCAGTACTTC. Its translation: CASSQAGDPYNEQYF.

This chain uses TRBV2 with TRBJ2-7; TRBD2 matches at 7 bases. The germline CDR1 and CDR2 sequences are SNHLY and FYNNEI. With 9 bases clipped from V and 3 bases from J, the junction kept 5 bases outside the gene matches. The CDR3 loop spans 12 amino acids. In DNA, the CDR3 is TGTGCCAGAGGGACGGGGGGCTACGAGCAGTACTTC. This sequence encodes CARGTGGYEQYF.